The 25 T cell receptor beta chains presented below share a single source sample, sequenced in a study of T cell responses to AZD1222 COVID-19 vaccine (dated by TCRdb to 2020 to 2023). Explained via the paper, the time point label denotes: baseline before first vaccination. Libraries were prepared through the immunoSEQ multiplex PCR assay. TCRdb re-hosts the immuneACCESS table, in-frame sequences only. Its copies lack some clones; in the studies checked, an unresolved V gene accounts for under half of them, and the cause for the rest is not known. For this sample the table gives 130,000 or so clones, of which just over 85% were detected only once. Jointly, the top ten make up 9.5% to 15% of the sample. This specimen consisted of peripheral blood, obtained on day 0 of AZD1222 vaccination. The receptors shown here come from an adult in good health.

This clone is a singleton in its sample. The chain is built from TRBV11-2 and TRBJ2-1, with a weak D call TRBD2 (5 bases). CDR1 SGHAT and CDR2 FQNNGV come from the germline V gene. Trimming took 5 bases from V and 0 from J, leaving 11 bases between them. This CDR3 has 15 amino acids. The CDR3 DNA reads TGTGCCAGCAGCGTAGCGTCCAGCTCCTACAATGAGCAGTTCTTC. Encoded protein: CASSVASSSYNEQFF.

The chain is built from TRBV9 and TRBJ2-3, with TRBD2 as a possible D gene (5 bases). The germline gives CDR1 SGDLS, CDR2 YYNGEE. The CDR3 loop spans 15 amino acids. Deletions cut 0 bases from V and 3 bases from J, with 11 bases between. CDR3 in DNA: TGTGCCAGCAGCGTAGCGGGGAGCCGAACAGATACGCAGTATTTT. Its protein is CASSVAGSRTDTQYF.

The chain joins TRBV27 to TRBJ2-3; D is uncertain. There are 12 residues in the CDR3. Per the germline V gene, CDR1 is MNHEY and CDR2 is SMNVEV (reference sequence). Trimming pared 4 bases from V and 2 bases from J, leaving 4 bases between. DNA of the CDR3: TGTGCCAGCAGTTCGGCCACAGATACGCAGTATTTT. It is translated as CASSSATDTQYF.

This clone appeared a single time. This chain connects TRBV9 to TRBJ2-3; TRBD2 matches at 9 bases. With V trimmed by 3 bases and J by 0 bases, 8 bases remained unmatched. Germline V gene lookup returns CDR1 SGDLS and CDR2 YYNGEE. The CDR3 covers 17 residues. The CDR3 nucleotides are TGTGCCAGCAGCGCCGCGATTGGACTAGCGAGCACAGATACGCAGTATTTT. As protein: CASSAAIGLASTDTQYF.

The J gene is TRBJ2-2, the V gene TRBV27; TRBD2 might be the D (6 bases). The V end lost 6 bases, the J end lost 8 bases, and 13 bases lay between the germline ends. The CDR3 length is 13 residues. Germline values: CDR1 MNHEY, CDR2 SMNVEV (reference sequence). The CDR3 loop reads CASSPGTSGELFF. CDR3 in DNA: TGTGCCAGCAGCCCCGGGACTTCAGGGGAGCTGTTTTTT.

CDR3 amino acids: CASSPGEKLFF. The CDR3 DNA is TGCGCCAGCAGTCCGGGGGAAAAACTGTTTTTT. This rearrangement joins TRBV4-3 to TRBJ1-4; D ambiguous. V lost 6 bases, J lost 8 bases, and 7 bases lay in between. Germline CDR1 and CDR2: LGHNA and YSLEER. The CDR3 length is 11 residues.

The rearrangement uses TRBV2 and TRBJ1-5; tentative D call: TRBD1 (6 bases). Germline CDR1 and CDR2: SNHLY and FYNNEI. The CDR3 is 16 amino acids. V lost 6 bases, J lost 2 bases, and 17 bases lay in between. For the CDR3, the DNA is TGTGCCAGCAGGCGGGACATCGAAGGGGGCAATCAGCCCCAGCATTTT. It yields the protein CASRRDIEGGNQPQHF.

This rearrangement joins TRBV24-1 to TRBJ2-7, with TRBD1 matching over 9 bases. J gave up 6 bases and V 6 bases, and 23 bases lay outside the gene matches. This CDR3 spans 19 amino acids. Germline V gene data show CDR1 as KGHDR and CDR2 as SFDVKD. CDR3 loop: CATSLDREKTGTGILEQYF. CDR3 DNA sequence: TGTGCCACCAGTCTTGACCGCGAGAAAACGGGGACAGGGATTCTCGAGCAGTACTTC.

The rearrangement uses TRBV27 and TRBJ1-5; TRBD1 might be the D (6 bases). Between the trimmed V and J ends, which lost 5 bases and 5 bases, there was a span of 7 bases. The CDR3 totals 12 residues. Germline values: CDR1 MNHEY, CDR2 SMNVEV (reference sequence). The CDR3 is CASSTGYQPQHF. The CDR3 DNA is TGTGCCAGCAGTACAGGGTATCAGCCCCAGCATTTT.

J is TRBJ1-1 and V is TRBV27; 10 bases fit TRBD1. J was trimmed by 4 bases and V by 6 bases; bases with no gene match: 8. Germline lookup yields CDR1 MNHEY and CDR2 SMNVEV (reference sequence). This CDR3 has 15 amino acids. As DNA, the CDR3 is TGTGCCAGCAGGTCAAACCGGGACAGGGGCACTGAAGCTTTCTTT. This translates into CASRSNRDRGTEAFF.

Concerning this clone itself: The sample contains more than one DNA sequence encoding this CDR3. This chain joins TRBV5-1 and TRBJ2-7, with 8 bases identical to TRBD1. Germline-derived CDR1 and CDR2 are SGHRS and YFSETQ. V was pared by 6 bases and J by 6 bases, with 11 bases of the junction left unmatched. This CDR3 is 14 amino acids long. The CDR3 sequence: CASTETGATGEQYF. In DNA form, the CDR3 reads TGCGCCAGCACCGAGACAGGGGCAACCGGCGAGCAGTACTTC.

This clone was seen just once. The chain links TRBV9 to TRBJ1-3, with D perhaps TRBD1 (6 bases). V was trimmed by 3 bases and J by 0 bases, leaving 13 bases between them. The V gene's germline CDR1 is SGDLS and CDR2 YYNGEE. The CDR3 is 16 residues long. CDR3 sequence reads: CASSDGQPRSGNTIYF. The CDR3 DNA reads as TGTGCCAGCAGCGACGGACAGCCCCGCTCTGGAAACACCATATATTTT.

The chain links TRBV7-9 to TRBJ2-7; a possible D gene is TRBD2 (6 bases). V lost 4 bases and J lost 1, with 8 bases in between. Germline V CDR1 and CDR2: SEHNR, FQNEAQ (reference sequence). The length of the CDR3 is 13 residues. The CDR3 DNA sequence: TGTGCCAGCAGCTCGGGACTGTCCTACGAGCAGTACTTC. Amino acids: CASSSGLSYEQYF.

The CDR3 nucleotides read TGTGCCAGCAGGAAAGGGGGCGGCTATGGCTACACCTTC. Translation gives CASRKGGGYGYTF. This sequence joins TRBV14 and TRBJ1-2; TRBD1 agrees at 7 bases. V shed 6 bases and J 4 bases; nucleotides not matched to a gene: 5. This CDR3 comprises 13 residues. Germline CDR1 is SGHDN and CDR2 is FVKESK.

This chain joins TRBV6-2 or TRBV6-3 and TRBJ2-7; TRBD1 might be the D (7 bases). V lost 4 bases, J lost 0 bases, and 13 bases lay in between. There are 15 residues in the CDR3. Germline CDR1 is MNHEY and CDR2 is SVGEGT. The CDR3 coding sequence is TGTGCCAGCAGTTCGGCAGGGGGGACCTCCTACGAGCAGTACTTC. Translating gives CASSSAGGTSYEQYF.

The chain combines TRBV6-1 with TRBJ2-2, with 10 bases matching TRBD2. CDR1 is MNHNS, CDR2 SASEGT, per germline. The CDR3 covers 16 residues. V trimming: 1 base; J trimming: 3 bases; junction bases outside the gene matches: 2. This CDR3 is CASSEVLAGDTGELFF. The CDR3 region has the DNA TGTGCCAGCAGTGAAGTCCTAGCGGGAGACACCGGGGAGCTGTTTTTT.

The rearrangement links TRBV27 to TRBJ1-5; D gene ambiguous. Germline V CDR1 and CDR2: MNHEY, SMNVEV (reference sequence). Trimming pared 3 bases from V and 7 bases from J, leaving 10 bases between. The CDR3 is made up of 13 amino acids. This CDR3 is CASSFQTGQPQHF. The CDR3 DNA reads TGTGCCAGCAGTTTTCAGACGGGGCAGCCCCAGCATTTT.

In DNA, the CDR3 is TGCAGCGTGGAAAGGATTACTACCCAAGAGACCCAGTACTTC. Translation gives CSVERITTQETQYF. The chain recombines TRBV29-1 with TRBJ2-5; D gene ambiguous. The CDR3 has 14 amino acids. V dropped 6 bases and J dropped 1 base, with 15 bases sitting between them. In germline, CDR1 is SQVTM, CDR2 ANQGSEA.

This chain joins TRBV28 and TRBJ2-7, with 8 bases aligning to TRBD1. The V gene end was trimmed by 6 bases and the J gene end by 2 bases; junction bases not matched to a gene: 6. Germline V gene data show CDR1 as MDHEN and CDR2 as SYDVKM. This CDR3 spans 14 amino acids. CDR3 coding DNA: TGTGCCAGCAGCCAGGGACAGGAGGCCTACGAGCAGTACTTC. Its protein product is CASSQGQEAYEQYF.

V usage is TRBV7-2 and J usage is TRBJ2-7, with 7 bases lining up with TRBD2. Germline V CDR1 and CDR2: SGHTA, FQGNSA. The CDR3 has 13 residues. The trim removed 8 bases at V and 2 bases at J, leaving 6 bases unmatched. The CDR3 nucleotides read TGTGCCAGCGGGCGGGAGATCGCCTACGAGCAGTACTTC. This codes for CASGREIAYEQYF.

The genes are TRBV9 and TRBJ2-7, with 8 bases identical to TRBD2. The CDR3 covers 18 residues. V was pared by 0 bases and J by 2 bases, with 13 bases of the junction left unmatched. In germline, CDR1 is SGDLS, CDR2 YYNGEE. CDR3 DNA: TGTGCCAGCAGCGTAGGAGGGGTGCTAGCGGGCGCGACCTACGAGCAGTACTTC. Residues: CASSVGGVLAGATYEQYF.

The V and J genes are TRBV7-2 and TRBJ2-5; D tentatively fits TRBD1 or TRBD2 (7 bases each). Looked up from germline, CDR1 is SGHTA and CDR2 is FQGNSA. V lost 5 bases to trimming and J lost 4 bases, with 17 bases between them. The CDR3 has 15 residues. CDR3 in DNA: TGTGCCAGCAGCCCCCGACAGGGAGGGGCAGAGACCCAGTACTTC. Encoded protein: CASSPRQGGAETQYF. The complete variable domain, with remaining parts taken from reference TRBV7-2 and TRBJ2-5, reads GAGVSQSPSNKVTEKGKDVELRCDPISGHTALYWYRQSLGQGLEFLIYFQGNSAPDKSGLPSDRFSAERTGGSVSTLTIQRTQQEDSAVYLCASSPRQGGAETQYFGPGTRLLVL.

The J gene is TRBJ1-2, the V gene TRBV12-3 or TRBV12-4; D is undetermined. With 5 bases removed from V and 4 bases from J, the gap between germline ends came to 11 bases. This CDR3 spans 13 amino acids. CDR3 nucleotides: TGTGCCAGCAGTCCGAGAAGGATCTATGGCTACACCTTC. It translates to CASSPRRIYGYTF.

The chain uses TRBV6-5 and TRBJ2-5, with 12 bases fitting TRBD2. V dropped 4 bases and J dropped 4; count of bases not matched to a gene: 4. Germline CDR1 reads MNHEY; CDR2 reads SVGAGI. This CDR3 contains 15 residues. In nucleotides, the CDR3 is TGTGCCAGCAGTTTTCTAGCGGGGGGGTCAGAGACCCAGTACTTC. Its translation: CASSFLAGGSETQYF.

The rearrangement joins TRBV5-1 to TRBJ1-2, with D possibly being TRBD1 (6 bases). Germline CDR1 and CDR2: SGHRS and YFSETQ. Trimming shortened V by 2 bases and J by 8 bases, and 10 bases separated the two germline ends. This CDR3 region has 12 residues. CDR3 bases: TGCGCCAGCAGCTTCGAGGGGGACGGCTACACCTTC. Translating gives CASSFEGDGYTF. The full variable domain, in which reference TRBV5-1 and TRBJ1-2 provide the parts outside the CDR3, is KAGVTQTPRYLIKTRGQQVTLSCSPISGHRSVSWYQQTPGQGLQFLFEYFSETQRNKGNFPGRFSGRQFSNSRSEMNVSTLELGDSALYLCASSFEGDGYTFGSGTRLTVV.